This T cell receptor beta chain comes out of a study of T cells in localized non-small cell lung cancer. Overall study results and limits: Longer overall survival accompanied higher blood T cell density. Appearances in adjacent lung were noted for a median 57 of the top 100 tumor clones. In uninvolved adjacent lung, T cell clonality reached its highest value, exceeding tumor.

This CDR3 region has 15 residues. V lost 5 bases, J lost 0 bases, and 5 bases stayed unmatched. The V gene's germline CDR1 is SGHTA and CDR2 FQGTGA. Comment on this clone: Its target is unknown.

Repertoires were generated with immunoSEQ multiplex PCR, while TCRdb's copy carries only in-frame clones and drops some. The sample shows approximately 72,000 clones, almost 85% of them seen only once. This specimen was peripheral blood, taken before any cancer treatment. The sequence was obtained from a female donor older than 55 with stage I lung adenocarcinoma. V usage is TRBV7-3 and J usage is TRBJ2-3; TRBD2 matches 7 bases. CDR3 DNA: TGTGCCAGCAGCCGGGAGGACTTTAGCACAGATACGCAGTATTTT. This gives the protein CASSREDFSTDTQYF. The entire variable domain, with the rest obtained from reference TRBV7-3 and TRBJ2-3, is as follows: GAGVSQTPSNKVTEKGKYVELRCDPISGHTALYWYRQSLGQGPEFLIYFQGTGAADDSGLPNDRFFAVRPEGSVSTLKIQRTERGDSAVYLCASSREDFSTDTQYFGPGTRLTVL.